The rows below give T cell receptor beta chains drawn from one sample of a study of metastatic and nonmetastatic thyroid tumors. TCRdb used MiXCR to call clones anew from the PCR reads. The profile covers about 38,000 clones, with about half appearing a single time and around a quarter taken by the ten largest. Sequenced: tumor tissue. The origin of the receptors is a male donor with papillary thyroid cancer or a benign thyroid nodule (not recorded which). Some clones in this sample may be carry-over from other donors' samples. CDR3s include the opening cysteine and the closing phenylalanine or tryptophan. The order of the fields is clone size, D gene, J gene, V gene, CDR3 protein, CDR3 DNA. D genes are given only for firm matches. Clone size is not always given. Where it is, it says once, few, many or a class for expanded clones.

abundance: .; d_gene: .; j_gene: TRBJ1-2; v_gene: TRBV27; CDR3aa: CASARRDNYGYTF; CDR3nt: TGTGCCAGCGCTCGACGGGATAACTATGGCTACACCTTC
abundance: .; d_gene: TRBD2; j_gene: TRBJ2-7; v_gene: TRBV2; CDR3aa: CASRTGTSGLYEQYF; CDR3nt: TGTGCCAGCAGAACCGGGACTAGCGGTCTTTACGAGCAGTACTTC
abundance: few; d_gene: .; j_gene: TRBJ1-6; v_gene: TRBV19; CDR3aa: CASSITGVNSPLHF; CDR3nt: TGTGCCAGTAGTATTACCGGGGTGAATTCACCCCTCCACTTT
abundance: .; d_gene: TRBD1; j_gene: TRBJ1-2; v_gene: TRBV29-1; CDR3aa: CSVEGTDLGTYGYTF; CDR3nt: TGCAGCGTTGAGGGGACAGATCTCGGGACTTATGGCTACACCTTC
abundance: .; d_gene: TRBD1; j_gene: TRBJ2-7; v_gene: TRBV28; CDR3aa: CASSKTGGEDEQYF; CDR3nt: TGTGCCAGCAGTAAGACAGGGGGCGAGGACGAGCAGTACTTC
abundance: few; d_gene: .; j_gene: TRBJ2-7; v_gene: TRBV10-3; CDR3aa: CAISEQRNHYEQYF; CDR3nt: TGTGCCATCAGTGAGCAAAGAAATCATTACGAGCAGTACTTC
abundance: .; d_gene: TRBD2; j_gene: TRBJ2-5; v_gene: TRBV5-1; CDR3aa: CASSLAPSGSQETQYF; CDR3nt: TGCGCCAGCAGCTTGGCTCCTAGCGGATCCCAAGAGACCCAGTACTTC
abundance: few; d_gene: .; j_gene: TRBJ1-4; v_gene: TRBV6-1; CDR3aa: CASNRTPGATNEKLFF; CDR3nt: TGTGCCAGCAATCGGACTCCGGGGGCAACTAATGAAAAACTGTTTTTT
abundance: few; d_gene: .; j_gene: TRBJ1-4; v_gene: TRBV6-2/TRBV6-3; CDR3aa: CASSYHIENEKLFF; CDR3nt: TGTGCCAGCAGTTACCACATAGAGAATGAAAAACTGTTTTTT
abundance: .; d_gene: .; j_gene: TRBJ1-1; v_gene: TRBV6-1; CDR3aa: CASSPQGGYTEAFF; CDR3nt: TGTGCCAGCAGTCCACAGGGAGGATACACTGAAGCTTTCTTT
abundance: .; d_gene: .; j_gene: TRBJ2-3; v_gene: TRBV28; CDR3aa: CASSRMQAHSADTQYF; CDR3nt: TGTGCCAGCAGTAGGATGCAGGCCCATAGCGCAGATACGCAGTATTTT
abundance: few; d_gene: .; j_gene: TRBJ2-7; v_gene: TRBV28; CDR3aa: CASSNPSAYEQYF; CDR3nt: TGTGCCAGCAGTAACCCATCAGCCTACGAGCAGTACTTC
abundance: .; d_gene: .; j_gene: TRBJ2-6; v_gene: TRBV4-1; CDR3aa: CASSQVHSGANVLTF; CDR3nt: TGCGCCAGCAGCCAAGTGCACTCTGGGGCCAACGTCCTGACTTTC
abundance: few; d_gene: .; j_gene: TRBJ1-1; v_gene: TRBV27; CDR3aa: CASSLAGRNTEAFF; CDR3nt: TGTGCCAGCAGTTTAGCAGGGAGGAATACTGAAGCTTTCTTT
abundance: .; d_gene: .; j_gene: TRBJ1-1; v_gene: TRBV5-1; CDR3aa: CASSLVPDSEAFF; CDR3nt: TGCGCCAGCAGCTTGGTTCCGGACAGTGAAGCTTTCTTT
abundance: .; d_gene: TRBD1; j_gene: TRBJ2-7; v_gene: TRBV6-1; CDR3aa: CASSTDRGVNEQYF; CDR3nt: TGTGCCAGCAGTACCGACAGGGGGGTCAACGAGCAGTACTTC
abundance: .; d_gene: TRBD1; j_gene: TRBJ2-1; v_gene: TRBV7-6; CDR3aa: CASSLGAGGSYNEQFF; CDR3nt: TGTGCCAGCAGCTTAGGGGCAGGGGGTTCCTACAATGAGCAGTTCTTC
abundance: many; d_gene: .; j_gene: TRBJ2-1; v_gene: TRBV6-5; CDR3aa: CASSYSGADEQFF; CDR3nt: TGTGCCAGCAGTTACTCGGGGGCGGATGAGCAGTTCTTC
abundance: .; d_gene: TRBD1; j_gene: TRBJ1-1; v_gene: TRBV15; CDR3aa: CATSRDPNRGSTEAFF; CDR3nt: TGTGCCACCAGCAGAGATCCCAACAGGGGATCCACTGAAGCTTTCTTT
abundance: .; d_gene: TRBD2; j_gene: TRBJ2-2; v_gene: TRBV4-1; CDR3aa: CASSQSGRGNTGELFF; CDR3nt: TGCGCCAGCAGCCAAAGCGGGAGGGGAAACACCGGGGAGCTGTTTTTT
abundance: once; d_gene: .; j_gene: TRBJ2-1; v_gene: TRBV5-5; CDR3aa: CASSYPVTEQFF; CDR3nt: TGTGCCAGCAGCTACCCGGTAACTGAGCAGTTCTTC
abundance: medium-sized; d_gene: TRBD1; j_gene: TRBJ1-1; v_gene: TRBV27; CDR3aa: CASSTQTGSEAFF; CDR3nt: TGTGCCAGCAGTACCCAGACAGGGTCTGAAGCTTTCTTT
abundance: few; d_gene: .; j_gene: TRBJ2-5; v_gene: TRBV19; CDR3aa: CASSSGRLKDTQYF; CDR3nt: TGTGCCAGTAGTTCGGGGCGACTTAAAGATACCCAGTACTTC
abundance: few; d_gene: .; j_gene: TRBJ1-2; v_gene: TRBV30; CDR3aa: CAWSVLAGFGGYTF; CDR3nt: TGTGCCTGGAGTGTATTGGCCGGATTTGGGGGCTACACCTTC
abundance: .; d_gene: .; j_gene: TRBJ2-5; v_gene: TRBV9; CDR3aa: CASSGAGTVQETQYF; CDR3nt: TGTGCCAGCAGCGGGGCAGGGACGGTTCAAGAGACCCAGTACTTC
abundance: .; d_gene: TRBD2; j_gene: TRBJ2-7; v_gene: TRBV18; CDR3aa: CASSRSGTSLYEQYF; CDR3nt: TGTGCCAGCTCCCGGAGCGGGACTAGCCTCTACGAGCAGTACTTC
abundance: .; d_gene: TRBD1; j_gene: TRBJ2-3; v_gene: TRBV18; CDR3aa: CASSPQGASTDTQYF; CDR3nt: TGTGCCAGCTCACCACAGGGGGCAAGCACAGATACGCAGTATTTT
abundance: .; d_gene: TRBD2; j_gene: TRBJ2-3; v_gene: TRBV30; CDR3aa: CAWYSGSTDTQYF; CDR3nt: TGTGCCTGGTATAGCGGGAGCACAGATACGCAGTATTTT
abundance: .; d_gene: .; j_gene: TRBJ2-3; v_gene: TRBV9; CDR3aa: CASSPTRGSTDTQYF; CDR3nt: TGTGCCAGCAGCCCGACCAGGGGTAGCACAGATACGCAGTATTTT
abundance: .; d_gene: TRBD1; j_gene: TRBJ1-2; v_gene: TRBV6-1; CDR3aa: CASSGGTGRYGYTF; CDR3nt: TGTGCCAGCAGTGGGGGGACAGGGAGGTATGGCTACACCTTC
abundance: few; d_gene: .; j_gene: TRBJ2-3; v_gene: TRBV5-1; CDR3aa: CASSLWSSRRTDTQYF; CDR3nt: TGCGCCAGCAGCTTGTGGTCTAGCCGGCGCACAGATACGCAGTATTTT
abundance: .; d_gene: TRBD1; j_gene: TRBJ2-7; v_gene: TRBV11-2; CDR3aa: CASSLGSTGENEQYF; CDR3nt: TGTGCCAGCAGCTTAGGTTCGACAGGGGAGAACGAGCAGTACTTC
abundance: few; d_gene: TRBD1; j_gene: TRBJ1-5; v_gene: TRBV6-2/TRBV6-3; CDR3aa: CASSYGQGWQPQHF; CDR3nt: TGTGCCAGCAGTTACGGACAGGGGTGGCAGCCCCAGCATTTT
abundance: .; d_gene: .; j_gene: TRBJ1-3; v_gene: TRBV10-3; CDR3aa: CAISESNSGNTIYF; CDR3nt: TGTGCCATCAGTGAGTCAAACTCTGGAAACACCATATATTTT
abundance: .; d_gene: .; j_gene: TRBJ2-3; v_gene: TRBV2; CDR3aa: CASSDRGGTQYF; CDR3nt: TGTGCCAGCAGTGATAGGGGAGGTACGCAGTATTTT
abundance: once; d_gene: TRBD2; j_gene: TRBJ2-7; v_gene: TRBV4-1; CDR3aa: CASSQDYPGGSYEQYF; CDR3nt: TGCGCCAGCAGCCAAGATTATCCGGGAGGGTCCTACGAGCAGTACTTC
abundance: .; d_gene: TRBD1; j_gene: TRBJ2-7; v_gene: TRBV20-1; CDR3aa: CSATRTGSYEQYF; CDR3nt: TGCAGTGCGACCAGGACAGGGTCCTACGAGCAGTACTTC
abundance: .; d_gene: .; j_gene: TRBJ2-7; v_gene: TRBV3-1; CDR3aa: CASSPRERAEQYF; CDR3nt: TGTGCCAGCAGCCCTCGGGAGAGGGCCGAGCAGTACTTC
abundance: .; d_gene: .; j_gene: TRBJ1-2; v_gene: TRBV30; CDR3aa: CAWSRTGSYGYTF; CDR3nt: TGTGCCTGGAGCCGCACAGGGAGCTATGGCTACACCTTC
abundance: few; d_gene: TRBD1; j_gene: TRBJ1-2; v_gene: TRBV6-7; CDR3aa: CASSREDRVLSNYGYTF; CDR3nt: TGTGCCAGCAGTAGAGAAGACAGGGTTTTATCTAACTATGGCTACACCTTC
abundance: .; d_gene: .; j_gene: TRBJ1-2; v_gene: TRBV19; CDR3aa: CASSTSPTVRVGYTF; CDR3nt: TGTGCCAGTAGTACCTCCCCGACAGTGCGCGTTGGCTACACCTTC
abundance: .; d_gene: TRBD1; j_gene: TRBJ1-1; v_gene: TRBV18; CDR3aa: CASSTGKGAGTEAFF; CDR3nt: TGTGCCAGCTCCACAGGCAAGGGGGCGGGAACTGAAGCTTTCTTT